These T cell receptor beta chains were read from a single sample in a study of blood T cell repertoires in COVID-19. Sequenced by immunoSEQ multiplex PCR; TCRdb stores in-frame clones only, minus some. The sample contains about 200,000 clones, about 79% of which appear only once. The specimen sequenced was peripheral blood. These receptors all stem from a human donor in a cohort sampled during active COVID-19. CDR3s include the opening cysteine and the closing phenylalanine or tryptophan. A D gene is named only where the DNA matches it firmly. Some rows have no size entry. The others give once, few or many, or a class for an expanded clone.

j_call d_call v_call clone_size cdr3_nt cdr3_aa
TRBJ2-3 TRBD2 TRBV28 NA TGTGCCAGCAGTTTATTGGGCGGGAGTAGCACAGATACGCAGTATTTT CASSLLGGSSTDTQYF
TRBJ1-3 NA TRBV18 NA TGTGCCAGCTCTCTCGACAGCTCTGGAAACACCATATATTTT CASSLDSSGNTIYF
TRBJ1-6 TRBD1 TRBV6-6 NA TGTGCCAGCACCGACCAGGGGGCTTCACCCCTCCACTTT CASTDQGASPLHF
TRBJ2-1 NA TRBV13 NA TGTGCCAGCAGCCCCATGTTTGCGGGATACAATGAGCAGTTCTTC CASSPMFAGYNEQFF
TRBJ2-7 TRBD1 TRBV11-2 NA TGTGCCAGCAGCGCCTTTACAGGGGATGAGCAGTACTTC CASSAFTGDEQYF
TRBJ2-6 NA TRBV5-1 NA TGCGCCAGCAGCTTGTCGGGGACTGGGGCCAACGTCCTGACTTTC CASSLSGTGANVLTF
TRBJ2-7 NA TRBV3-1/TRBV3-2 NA TGTGCCAGCAGCCAAGTTCAACAGGTCCACCTACGAGAGCAGTACTTC CASSQVQQVHLREQYF
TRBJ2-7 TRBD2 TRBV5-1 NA TGCGCCAGCAGCTTGGACGGCGGGGGGGTCGAGCAGTACTTC CASSLDGGGVEQYF
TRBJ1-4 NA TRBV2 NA TGTGCCAGCAGTGATAATGGCCAAAATGAAAAACTGTTTTTT CASSDNGQNEKLFF
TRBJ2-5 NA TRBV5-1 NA TGCGCCAGCAGCTTGGATCAGTACCAAGAGACCCAGTACTTC CASSLDQYQETQYF
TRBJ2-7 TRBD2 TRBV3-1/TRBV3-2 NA TGTGCCAGCAGCCCGCGACCACTAGCGGGAGAGTCCTACGAGCAGTACTTC CASSPRPLAGESYEQYF
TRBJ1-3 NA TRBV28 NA TGTGCCAGCAGTTTACAGGGGACTGGAAACACCATATATTTT CASSLQGTGNTIYF
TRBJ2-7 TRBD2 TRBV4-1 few TGCGCCAGCAGCCCGGGTGGGCTAGCGGGAGGGCTGAAAATATACGAGCAGTACTTC CASSPGGLAGGLKIYEQYF
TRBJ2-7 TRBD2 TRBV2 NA TGTGCCAGCAGTAAAGCGGGAGCCACCCTCGAGCAGTACTTC CASSKAGATLEQYF